Listed below are T cell receptor beta chains from one sample, sequenced in a study of blood T cell repertoires in COVID-19. Method: immunoSEQ multiplex PCR; TCRdb's copy keeps in-frame clones and lacks some. The table lists almost 200,000 clones, 80% to 90% of them singletons, with 0.7% to 0.8% in the top ten. What was sequenced was peripheral blood. Every receptor here comes from an older woman with acute or convalescent COVID-19. Each CDR3 is given with its conserved first and last residue. The D gene is left open where the match is weak. Some rows have no size entry. The others give once, few or many, or a class for an expanded clone.

V	size	J	D	CDR3	DNA
TRBV5-4	NA	TRBJ2-3	NA	CASSPQPSGDTQYF	TGTGCCAGCAGCCCACAGCCTTCCGGAGATACGCAGTATTTT
TRBV11-3	NA	TRBJ2-7	TRBD2	CASSLDSPRGVMVYEQYF	TGTGCCAGCAGCTTAGATTCCCCTCGGGGGGTAATGGTCTACGAGCAGTACTTC
TRBV7-2	NA	TRBJ2-3	NA	CASSLGDFGQATQYF	TGTGCCAGCAGCTTAGGGGACTTCGGGCAGGCTACGCAGTATTTT
TRBV10-3	NA	TRBJ1-1	TRBD1	CAISETGGLTEAFF	TGTGCCATCAGTGAGACAGGGGGCCTCACTGAAGCTTTCTTT
TRBV3-1/TRBV3-2	NA	TRBJ1-5	TRBD1	CASSHRQGHQPQHF	TGTGCCAGCAGCCATAGACAGGGGCATCAGCCCCAGCATTTT
TRBV11-2	NA	TRBJ1-6	NA	CASSLESVSVTGIGSLHF	TGTGCCAGCAGCTTAGAATCTGTGTCGGTCACAGGGATTGGCTCCCTCCACTTT
TRBV5-1	NA	TRBJ1-2	NA	CASSPDRNYGYTF	TGCGCCAGCAGCCCCGACAGAAACTATGGCTACACCTTC
TRBV12-3/TRBV12-4	NA	TRBJ2-5	NA	CASSLAGLETQYF	TGTGCCAGCAGTTTAGCGGGGCTGGAGACCCAGTACTTC
TRBV6-6	NA	TRBJ1-1	TRBD1	CASRADRGLRNTEAFF	TGTGCCAGCAGGGCGGACAGGGGACTGAGGAACACTGAAGCTTTCTTT
TRBV28	few	TRBJ2-4	NA	CASSPGQPVAIQYF	TGTGCCAGCAGTCCCGGACAGCCGGTCGCCATTCAGTACTTC
TRBV14	NA	TRBJ1-5	NA	CASSQELRGQNNQPQHF	TGTGCCAGCAGCCAAGAACTCAGAGGGCAGAACAATCAGCCCCAGCATTTT
TRBV28	NA	TRBJ2-2	TRBD1	CASRRTGTAGELFF	TGTGCCAGCAGGCGGACAGGGACAGCCGGGGAGCTGTTTTTT
TRBV14	few	TRBJ1-3	NA	CASSSGIRSGNTIYF	TGTGCCAGCTCTTCAGGGATTCGCTCTGGAAACACCATATATTTT
TRBV5-1	NA	TRBJ1-4	NA	CASKPGSTNEKLFF	TGCGCCAGCAAGCCAGGGTCAACTAATGAAAAACTGTTTTTT
TRBV6-4	NA	TRBJ2-2	NA	CASSPGTMNTGELFF	TGTGCCAGCAGTCCCGGGACAATGAACACCGGGGAGCTGTTTTTT
TRBV4-3	NA	TRBJ1-4	TRBD1	CASSQDGTGDEKLFF	TGCGCCAGCAGCCAAGACGGGACAGGAGATGAAAAACTGTTTTTT
TRBV9	NA	TRBJ1-2	TRBD1	CASSVGQGGAGYTF	TGTGCCAGCAGCGTGGGCCAGGGGGGCGCTGGCTACACCTTC
TRBV19	NA	TRBJ2-2	TRBD1	CASRERGRGTGELFF	TGTGCCAGTAGGGAAAGGGGGCGAGGGACCGGGGAGCTGTTTTTT
TRBV4-3	NA	TRBJ2-2	TRBD2	CASSLGTSGSIGELFF	TGCGCCAGCAGCCTAGGGACTAGCGGGAGCATCGGGGAGCTGTTTTTT
TRBV7-2	NA	TRBJ1-3	TRBD1	CASSSTGPGNTIYF	TGTGCCAGCAGCTCGACAGGGCCTGGAAACACCATATATTTT
TRBV7-9	NA	TRBJ1-5	NA	CASSFTGGPFSGSGQPQHF	TGTGCCAGCAGCTTCACCGGGGGGCCTTTCTCCGGGTCAGGTCAGCCCCAGCATTTT
TRBV10-3	NA	TRBJ1-2	NA	CAISDGQSNYGYTF	TGTGCCATCAGTGATGGACAGTCTAACTATGGCTACACCTTC
TRBV3-1/TRBV3-2	NA	TRBJ2-2	TRBD2	CASSQTSPGLAGVNTGELFF	TGTGCCAGCAGCCAAACGTCCCCGGGACTAGCGGGAGTTAACACCGGGGAGCTGTTTTTT
TRBV5-1	NA	TRBJ2-1	NA	CASSLATGKESEQFF	TGCGCCAGCAGCTTGGCTACGGGGAAGGAAAGTGAGCAGTTCTTC
TRBV12-5	NA	TRBJ2-3	TRBD2	CASGLGTSKTDTQYF	TGTGCTAGTGGTTTAGGGACTAGCAAAACAGATACGCAGTATTTT
TRBV5-4	NA	TRBJ1-2	NA	CASSDPTGNYGYTF	TGTGCCAGCAGCGACCCGACAGGAAACTATGGCTACACCTTC
TRBV19	NA	TRBJ2-7	TRBD1	CATRDRKYEQYF	TGTGCCACTAGGGACAGAAAATACGAGCAGTACTTC
TRBV20-1	NA	TRBJ1-2	NA	CSPDSHYGYTF	TGCAGTCCGGACAGTCACTATGGCTACACCTTC
TRBV6-9	NA	TRBJ1-1	NA	CASSSRDFWDTEAFF	TGTGCCAGCAGTTCCAGGGACTTTTGGGACACTGAAGCTTTCTTT
TRBV18	NA	TRBJ1-5	NA	CASSPIPLEPQHF	TGTGCCAGCTCACCAATCCCTTTAGAGCCCCAGCATTTT
TRBV19	NA	TRBJ1-2	NA	CASVTTGWNSYGYTF	TGTGCCAGCGTTACTACAGGGTGGAATAGCTATGGCTACACCTTC
TRBV27	NA	TRBJ2-1	NA	CASSLATGNQQFF	TGTGCCAGCAGTTTAGCAACAGGGAACCAGCAGTTCTTC
TRBV7-6	NA	TRBJ1-2	NA	CASSLVPGGQTNYGYTF	TGTGCCAGCAGCTTAGTCCCTGGTGGACAAACTAACTATGGCTACACCTTC
TRBV5-1	NA	TRBJ1-4	NA	CASSLGGDEKLFF	TGCGCCAGCAGCTTGGGCGGGGACGAAAAACTGTTTTTT
TRBV7-2	NA	TRBJ2-7	NA	CASSLQQGNYEQYF	TGTGCCAGCAGCTTACAACAGGGCAACTACGAGCAGTACTTC
TRBV2	once	TRBJ1-1	NA	CASRRWLEAFF	TGTGCCAGCCGGAGATGGCTTGAAGCTTTCTTT
TRBV6-5	NA	TRBJ1-2	NA	CASSSRGNGGYTF	TGTGCCAGCAGCTCTCGGGGTAATGGTGGCTACACCTTC